This T cell receptor (beta chain) was sequenced in a study of T cells after yellow fever vaccination (dated 2019 in TCRdb). For the study in its entirety: The SMART-Seq v4 Ultra Low Input RNA kit was used to prepare libraries from fractions with low cell numbers. Two healthy male donors made up the cohort, one aged 18 to 29 years and the other aged 30 to 40 years. To follow T-cell clones before and after primary and booster YFV17D yellow fever vaccination, bulk TCR alpha and beta repertoires were sequenced over time. Blood was collected at multiple timepoints before and after primary and secondary immunization, and bulk PBMC replicates and cell subsets were isolated.

As for this clonotype: It has no known antigen specificity. The sample holds no much larger clone one base away, and base qualities are not on file.

TCR cDNA was synthesized by 5'RACE template switching, through which a universal primer site and unique molecular identifiers were introduced. cDNA synthesis was primed from both the TCR alpha and TCR beta constant segments. Libraries were amplified in two PCR steps, with sample barcodes and sequencing adapters added in the second step. Sequencing of the libraries was done on either Illumina HiSeq 2500 (2x100 bp) or NovaSeq (2x150 bp). In the original analysis: Reads were demultiplexed and collapsed into UMI consensus sequences with MIGEC, and V(D)J alignment was performed with MiXCR. Clonotypes responding to the vaccine were identified with edgeR on replicate PBMC samples, with the criteria of FDR below 0.01 and a log2 fold change above 5 up to day 15. Each bulk clonotype was labeled CD4 or CD8 based on which sequenced repertoire, CD4 or CD8, contained the clonotype at higher abundance. TCRdb reran the public reads through fastp at Q25 and MiXCR, keeping productive beta chains. Every entry covers one CDR3 protein and lists the most common genes and DNA from its rows. TCRdb assigned the V and J calls; the authors' analysis was not used. This sample has approximately 350,000 distinct CDR3 sequences in its table, and more than 9% of those were observed once. The ten top clones hold around 20% of the sample.

Read against the paper, the sample's treatment or condition label means: live attenuated yellow fever vaccine strain. At every blood-draw timepoint, two biological replicates of bulk PBMCs were collected. PBMCs were isolated from peripheral blood using a standard Ficoll-Paque protocol. RNA was extracted with TriZol from bulk PBMCs, CD4 and CD8 fractions, and dextramer-positive and dextramer-negative fractions. Broader findings and caveats from the paper: A small share of clonotypes occurred in both CD4 and CD8 compartments, likely arising from convergent recombination. Most clones expanded after primary vaccination were re-detected after the booster (about 95% of CD4 and 88% of CD8), suggesting broad memory maintenance. Only a couple of donors were included in the study, so the extent to which the findings can be generalized is limited. Because abundant contaminating clonotypes from the bulk population could be contained in FACS-sorted repertoires, computational filtering was required. The secondary T-cell response was weaker than the primary response but faster, peaking on day 5 instead of day 15.

Trimming removed 2 bases from V and 2 bases from J, leaving 8 bases between the germline ends. CDR1 and CDR2, per the germline V gene, are SGDLS and YYNGEE. The CDR3, from cysteine to phenylalanine, totals 15 residues. Only the CDR3 region is kept as DNA, spanning 45 bases read in frame from base 1. This sample comprised PBMCs, obtained on the day of the first yellow fever vaccination. The V gene is TRBV9 and the J gene is TRBJ2-6, with the D gene too uncertain to name. The TCR sequence derives from a man between 18 and 35 years old who received the YFV17D yellow fever vaccine. The nucleotide sequence is given as TGTGCCAGCAGCGTTGATCAGGCTGGGGCCAACGTCCTGACTTTC. This gives the protein CASSVDQAGANVLTF.